This T cell receptor beta chain originates from a study of blood T cell repertoires in COVID-19. On the study more broadly: Some COVID-19 samples were acute and others convalescent; all came from the United States, Italy and Spain. The cDNA or gDNA used as material had been derived from T cells, B-cell-depleted T cells, or PBMCs.

Per the original data handling: Reference gene primer amplification gave nucleated cell count estimates. Clones were sequenced by immunoSEQ multiplex PCR, and TCRdb holds only the in-frame ones, with some missing. Clone size and the V and J calls come from that table; the DNA yielded D and trimming. The sample lists some 280,000 clones, around 90% seen once, with less than 1% in the top ten. CDR3 length: 15 amino acids. The germline V gene encodes CDR1 SQVTM and CDR2 ANQGSEA. J lost 3 bases, V lost 3 bases, and 4 bases had no gene match. The gene calls are TRBV29-1 and TRBJ2-3, with 12 bases identical to TRBD2. Sequences were obtained from peripheral blood. The TCR sequence derives from a middle-aged woman who had recovered from COVID-19. Here the CDR3 DNA reads TGCAGCGTTGAGGCTAGCGGGAGGGTTACAGATACGCAGTATTTT. Protein product: CSVEASGRVTDTQYF.